The clone carrying this T cell receptor beta chain turned up a few times. Its antigen is unidentified. Libraries were prepared by immunoSEQ multiplex PCR; TCRdb keeps only in-frame clonotypes and omits some of them. The data contain about 12,000 clones, 81% of them seen just once; the ten biggest clones take up just over 50%. This entry is derived from a study of STAT3 mutations in large granular lymphocyte leukemia. Study background: Roughly half the longitudinally sequenced T-LGLL patients had canonical STAT3 mutations.

CDR1 SQVTM and CDR2 ANQGSEA come from the germline V gene. There are 10 residues in the CDR3. Trimming removed 6 bases at V and 6 bases at J, with 8 bases between. Study-level results: Variable sampling intervals and differing treatment regimens complicated linking therapy response to TCR clonal burden changes. Every T-cell large granular lymphocyte leukemia patient had at least one immunodominant TCR beta clonotype.

Sequencing used peripheral blood mononuclear cells. The chain recombines TRBV29-1 with TRBJ1-2, with a possible D match to TRBD1 (6 bases). The receptor was derived from a man aged 60 to 75 with T-cell large granular lymphocyte leukemia. Some clones in this sample may be carry-over from other donors' samples. CDR3 bases: TGCAGCGTACAGGGTAATGGCTACACCTTC. The encoded protein is CSVQGNGYTF.